This T cell receptor beta chain was sequenced during a study of regulatory T cells in long-lasting Graves disease. CDR3 regions were amplified by Arm-PCR using iRepertoire HTBI primers to build TCR beta libraries. TCRdb fed the multiplex PCR reads into MiXCR, producing one record per CDR3 protein. The repertoire consists of approximately 470,000 distinct CDR3 sequences, with roughly 15% occurring once and the leading ten covering roughly an eighth. This clonotype was detected ten times or more. Documented time point: newly diagnosed GD, antithyroid drugs for less than 3 months. PBMC-extracted RNA yielded the TCR library. These same data were also listed under a study on T cells in Graves' hyperthyroidism and ophthalmopathy. That report adds: Classification by a 13 V-J model distinguished ophthalmopathy from stable hyperthyroidism.

The receptor was isolated from a man aged 40-49 years with Graves disease. The sample here was peripheral blood mononuclear cells (PBMCs), taken at new diagnosis, from a patient treated with antithyroid drugs.

In DNA, the CDR3 is TGTGCCAGTACTAGCGGGACCGAGGCGGATACGCAGTATTTT. It yields the protein CASTSGTEADTQYF. The chain couples TRBV10-3 to TRBJ2-3, with 10 bases lining up with TRBD2. The CDR3 contains 14 residues. V shed 10 bases and J 6 bases; nucleotides not matched to a gene: 10. Germline CDR1 ENHRY, CDR2 SYGVKD.